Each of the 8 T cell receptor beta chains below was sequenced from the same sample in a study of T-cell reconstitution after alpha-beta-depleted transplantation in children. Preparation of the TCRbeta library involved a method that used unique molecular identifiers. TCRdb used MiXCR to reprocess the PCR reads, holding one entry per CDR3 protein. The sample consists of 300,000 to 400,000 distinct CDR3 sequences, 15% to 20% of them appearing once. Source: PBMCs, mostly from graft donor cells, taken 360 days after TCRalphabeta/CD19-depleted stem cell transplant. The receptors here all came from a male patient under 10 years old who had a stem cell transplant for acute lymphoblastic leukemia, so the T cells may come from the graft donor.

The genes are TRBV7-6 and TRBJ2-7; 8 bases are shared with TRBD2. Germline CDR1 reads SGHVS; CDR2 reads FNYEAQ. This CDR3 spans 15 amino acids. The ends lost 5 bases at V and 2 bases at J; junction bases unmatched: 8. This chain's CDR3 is CASSPLVSGTYEQYF. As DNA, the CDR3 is TGTGCCAGCAGCCCCCTTGTTAGCGGGACCTACGAGCAGTACTTC.

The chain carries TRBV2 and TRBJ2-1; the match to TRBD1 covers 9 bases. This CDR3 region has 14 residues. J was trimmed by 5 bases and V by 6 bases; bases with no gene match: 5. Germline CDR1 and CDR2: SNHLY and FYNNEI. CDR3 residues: CASRTGTGNNEQFF. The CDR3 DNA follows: TGTGCCAGCAGGACCGGGACAGGGAACAATGAGCAGTTCTTC.

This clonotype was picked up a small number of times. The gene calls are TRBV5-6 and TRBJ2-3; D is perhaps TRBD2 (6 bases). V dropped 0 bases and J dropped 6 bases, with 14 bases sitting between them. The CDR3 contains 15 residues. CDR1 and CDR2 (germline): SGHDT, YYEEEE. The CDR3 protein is CASSLVGQRADTQYF. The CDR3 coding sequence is TGTGCCAGCAGCTTGGTTGGTCAGCGGGCTGATACGCAGTATTTT.

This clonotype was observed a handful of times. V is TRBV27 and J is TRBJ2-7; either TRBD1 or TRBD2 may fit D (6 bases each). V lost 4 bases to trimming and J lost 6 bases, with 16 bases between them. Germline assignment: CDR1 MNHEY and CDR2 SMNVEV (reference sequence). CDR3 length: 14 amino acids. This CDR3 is CASSSGARFGEQYF. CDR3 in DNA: TGTGCCAGCAGTTCGGGGGCTCGATTCGGCGAGCAGTACTTC.

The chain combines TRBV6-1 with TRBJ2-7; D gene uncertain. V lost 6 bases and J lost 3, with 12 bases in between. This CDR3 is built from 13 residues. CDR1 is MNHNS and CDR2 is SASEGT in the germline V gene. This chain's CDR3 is CASSNYLDYEQYF. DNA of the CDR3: TGTGCCAGCAGCAATTATCTTGACTACGAGCAGTACTTC.

The CDR3 here is CASSLRPSGAQLGEQFF. CDR3 sequence (DNA): TGTGCCAGCAGCCTTAGACCTAGCGGAGCCCAATTGGGTGAGCAGTTCTTC. The rearrangement uses TRBV7-6 and TRBJ2-1; 7 positions match TRBD2. Germline lookup yields CDR1 SGHVS and CDR2 FNYEAQ. V dropped 5 bases and J dropped 9; count of bases not matched to a gene: 19. This CDR3 has 17 residues.

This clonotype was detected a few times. CDR3 residues: CASSQGQGAHGYGYTF. The CDR3 DNA reads TGTGCCAGCAGCCAGGGACAGGGGGCGCACGGCTATGGCTACACCTTC. The V call is TRBV5-6, the J call TRBJ1-2; 12 nucleotides line up with TRBD1. V dropped 4 bases and J dropped 4; count of bases not matched to a gene: 8. There are 16 residues in the CDR3. Germline V CDR1 and CDR2: SGHDT, YYEEEE.

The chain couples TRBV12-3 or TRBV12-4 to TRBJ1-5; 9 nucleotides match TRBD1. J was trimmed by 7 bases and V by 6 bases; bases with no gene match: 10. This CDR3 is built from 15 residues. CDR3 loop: CASRQSGTGLQPQHF. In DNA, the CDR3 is TGTGCCAGCAGGCAATCCGGGACAGGGTTACAGCCCCAGCATTTT.